This record looks at one T cell receptor (beta chain) sequence and its context. Its target is not known. These data are taken from a study of T cell responses to AZD1222 COVID-19 vaccine. Looked up from germline, CDR1 is SGHNT and CDR2 is YYREEE (reference sequence). Trimming shortened V by 7 bases and J by 3 bases, and 13 bases separated the two germline ends. The CDR3 totals 13 residues. Second-dose groups at about 4 or about 12 weeks were pooled. Sequencing was performed with immunoSEQ multiplex PCR; in TCRdb, only in-frame clones are kept and a portion is missing. The table lists over 100,000 clones, approximately 91% of them singletons. Study-wide results and caveats: Recipients of AZD1222 seropositive at baseline numbered only 6 or 7.

Here the sequenced sample was peripheral blood, taken 28 days after the second AZD1222 dose. The receptor comes from an adult who received the AZD1222 COVID-19 vaccine. V usage is TRBV5-4 and J usage is TRBJ1-2, with D unresolved. In nucleotides, the CDR3 is TGTGCCAGCGCCCGTGGGTCCGACTATGGCTACACCTTC. Encoded protein: CASARGSDYGYTF. The whole variable domain, remainder taken from reference TRBV5-4 and TRBJ1-2, is ETGVTQSPTHLIKTRGQQVTLRCSSQSGHNTVSWYQQALGQGPQFIFQYYREEENGRGNFPPRFSGLQFPNYSSELNVNALELDDSALYLCASARGSDYGYTFGSGTRLTVV.